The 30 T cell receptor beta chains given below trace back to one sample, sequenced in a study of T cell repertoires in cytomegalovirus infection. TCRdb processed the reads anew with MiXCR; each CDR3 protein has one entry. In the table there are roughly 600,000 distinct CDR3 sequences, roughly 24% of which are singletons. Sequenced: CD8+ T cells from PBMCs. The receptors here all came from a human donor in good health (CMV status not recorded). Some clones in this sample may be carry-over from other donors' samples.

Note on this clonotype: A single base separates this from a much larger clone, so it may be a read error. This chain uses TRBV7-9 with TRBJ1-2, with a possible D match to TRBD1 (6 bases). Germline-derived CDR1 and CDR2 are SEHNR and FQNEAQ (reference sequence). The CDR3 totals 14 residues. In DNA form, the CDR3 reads TGTGCCAACAGCCCTCCCGCCCCCAGGGGTGGCTACACCTTC. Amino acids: CANSPPAPRGGYTF.

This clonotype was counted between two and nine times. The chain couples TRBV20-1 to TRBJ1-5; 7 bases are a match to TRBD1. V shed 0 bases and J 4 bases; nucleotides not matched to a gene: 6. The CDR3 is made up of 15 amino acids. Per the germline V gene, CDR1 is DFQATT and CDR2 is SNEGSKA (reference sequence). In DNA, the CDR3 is TGCAGTGCTAGAGATGAGACAGGGAATAATCAGCCCCAGCATTTT. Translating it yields CSARDETGNNQPQHF.

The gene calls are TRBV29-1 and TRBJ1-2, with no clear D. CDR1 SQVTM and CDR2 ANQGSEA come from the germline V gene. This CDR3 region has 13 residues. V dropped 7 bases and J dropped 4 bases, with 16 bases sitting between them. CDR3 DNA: TGCAGCGCCTTGACCGAGCCCTTCTATGGCTACACCTTC. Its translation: CSALTEPFYGYTF.

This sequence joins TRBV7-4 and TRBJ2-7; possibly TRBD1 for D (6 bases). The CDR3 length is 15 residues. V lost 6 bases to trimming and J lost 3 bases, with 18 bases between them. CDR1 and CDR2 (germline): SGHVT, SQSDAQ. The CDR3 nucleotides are TGTGCCAGCAGTCTTTATGAGGGGGATGACTACGAGCAGTACTTC. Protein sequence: CASSLYEGDDYEQYF.

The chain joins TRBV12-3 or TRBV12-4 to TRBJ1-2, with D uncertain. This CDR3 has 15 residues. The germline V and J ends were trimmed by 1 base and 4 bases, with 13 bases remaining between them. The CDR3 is CASSLGRARVYGYTF. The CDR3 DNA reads TGTGCCAGCAGTTTAGGGAGGGCTCGGGTCTATGGCTACACCTTC.

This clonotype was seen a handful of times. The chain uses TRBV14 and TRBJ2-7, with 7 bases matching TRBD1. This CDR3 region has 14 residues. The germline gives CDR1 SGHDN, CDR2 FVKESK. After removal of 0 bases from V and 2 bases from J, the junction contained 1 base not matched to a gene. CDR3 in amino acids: CASSQEGTAYEQYV. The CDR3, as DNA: TGTGCCAGCAGCCAAGAGGGGACAGCCTACGAGCAGTACGTC.

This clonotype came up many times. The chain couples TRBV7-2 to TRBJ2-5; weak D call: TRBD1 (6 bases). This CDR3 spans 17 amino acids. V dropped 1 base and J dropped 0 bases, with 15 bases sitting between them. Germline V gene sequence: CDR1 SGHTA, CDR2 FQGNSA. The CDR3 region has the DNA TGTGCCAGCAGCTTAGAAGGCAGGGGACATTACCAAGAGACCCAGTACTTC. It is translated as CASSLEGRGHYQETQYF.

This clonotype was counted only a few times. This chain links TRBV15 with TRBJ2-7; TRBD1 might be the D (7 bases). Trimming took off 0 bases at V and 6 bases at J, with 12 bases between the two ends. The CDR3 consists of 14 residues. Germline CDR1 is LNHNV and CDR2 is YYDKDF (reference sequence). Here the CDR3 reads CATSRDRGVGEQYV. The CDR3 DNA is TGTGCCACCAGCAGAGACAGGGGGGTCGGCGAGCAGTACGTC.

The CDR3 reads CASTLGEGTDTQYF. CDR3 sequence (DNA): TGTGCCAGCACCCTCGGAGAGGGCACAGATACGCAGTATTTT. The rearrangement joins TRBV27 to TRBJ2-3; D gene ambiguous. The CDR3 consists of 14 residues. Trimming pared 7 bases from V and 1 base from J, leaving 12 bases between. In germline, CDR1 is MNHEY, CDR2 SMNVEV (reference sequence).

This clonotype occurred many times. CDR3 DNA: TGTGCCAGCCGAGGACAGGGGGCGAACACCGGGGAGCTGTTTTTT. As protein: CASRGQGANTGELFF. The chain uses TRBV7-6 and TRBJ2-2, with 10 bases lining up with TRBD1. The CDR3 is made up of 15 amino acids. Germline V gene lookup returns CDR1 SGHVS and CDR2 FNYEAQ. The V and J ends lost 8 bases and 0 bases, in that order; junction bases with no gene match: 3.

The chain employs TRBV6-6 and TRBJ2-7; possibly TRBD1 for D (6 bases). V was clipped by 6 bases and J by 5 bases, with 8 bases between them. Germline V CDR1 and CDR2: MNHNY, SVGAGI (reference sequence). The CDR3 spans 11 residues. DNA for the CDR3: TGTGCCAGCAGGGGGGCCCACGAGCAGTACGTC. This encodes CASRGAHEQYV.

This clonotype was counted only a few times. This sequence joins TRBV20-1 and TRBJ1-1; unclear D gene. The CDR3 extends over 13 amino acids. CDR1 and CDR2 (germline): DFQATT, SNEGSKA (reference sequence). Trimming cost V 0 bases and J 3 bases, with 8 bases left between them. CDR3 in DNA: TGCAGTGCTAGAGATGGGCGGGACACTGAAGCTTTCTTT. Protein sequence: CSARDGRDTEAFF.

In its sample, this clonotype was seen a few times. The CDR3 DNA reads TGTGCCAGCAGGGGGACAGTAGAAAGATTCTATCAAGAGACCCAGTACTTC. This sequence encodes CASRGTVERFYQETQYF. This chain joins TRBV2 and TRBJ2-5, with TRBD1 identical over 7 bases. The CDR3 has 17 residues. Germline lookup yields CDR1 SNHLY and CDR2 FYNNEI. The trim removed 6 bases at V and 2 bases at J, leaving 15 bases unmatched.

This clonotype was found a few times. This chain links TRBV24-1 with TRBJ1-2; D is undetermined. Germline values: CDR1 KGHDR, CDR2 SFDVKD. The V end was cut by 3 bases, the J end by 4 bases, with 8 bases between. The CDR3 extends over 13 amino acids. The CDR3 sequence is CATSDPRSYGYTF. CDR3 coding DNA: TGTGCCACCAGTGATCCCCGGAGCTATGGCTACACCTTC.

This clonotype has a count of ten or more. This CDR3 reads CASSLVGGLIDTQYF. The CDR3 coding sequence is TGTGCCAGCAGCTTAGTCGGGGGGCTGATAGATACGCAGTATTTT. The chain employs TRBV11-2 and TRBJ2-3; possibly TRBD2 for D (7 bases). Trimming stripped 1 base from V and 5 bases from J, with 13 bases between. Per the germline V gene, CDR1 is SGHAT and CDR2 is FQNNGV. CDR3 length: 15 amino acids.

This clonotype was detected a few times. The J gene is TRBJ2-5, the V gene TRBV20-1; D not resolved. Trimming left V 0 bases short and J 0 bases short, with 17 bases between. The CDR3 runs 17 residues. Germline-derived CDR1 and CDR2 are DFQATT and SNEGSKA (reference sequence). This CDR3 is CSARDASGTPYQETQYF. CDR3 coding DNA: TGCAGTGCTAGAGACGCATCGGGCACCCCGTACCAAGAGACCCAGTACTTC.

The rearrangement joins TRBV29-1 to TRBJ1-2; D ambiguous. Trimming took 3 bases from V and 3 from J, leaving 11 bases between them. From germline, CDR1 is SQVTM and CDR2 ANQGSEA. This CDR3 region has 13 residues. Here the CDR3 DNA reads TGCAGCGTTGATAGTTCTTGGGACTATGGCTACACCTTC. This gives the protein CSVDSSWDYGYTF.

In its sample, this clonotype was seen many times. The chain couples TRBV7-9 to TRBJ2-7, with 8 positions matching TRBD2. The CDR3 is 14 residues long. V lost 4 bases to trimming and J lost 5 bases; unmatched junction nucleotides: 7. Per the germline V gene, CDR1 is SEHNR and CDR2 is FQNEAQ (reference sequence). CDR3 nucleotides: TGTGCCAGCAGCTCCTGGACTAGCAAGAACGAGCAGTACTTC. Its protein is CASSSWTSKNEQYF. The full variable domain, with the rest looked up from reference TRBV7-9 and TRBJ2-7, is DTGVSQNPRHKITKRGQNVTFRCDPISEHNRLYWYRQTLGQGPEFLTYFQNEAQLEKSRLLSDRFSAERPKGSFSTLEIQRTEQGDSAMYLCASSSWTSKNEQYFGPGTRLTVT.

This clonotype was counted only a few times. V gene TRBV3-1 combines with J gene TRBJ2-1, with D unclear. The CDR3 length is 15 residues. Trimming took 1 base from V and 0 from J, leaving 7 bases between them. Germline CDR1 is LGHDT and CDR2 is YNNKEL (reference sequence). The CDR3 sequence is CASSQGRHSYNEQFF. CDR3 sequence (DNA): TGTGCCAGCAGCCAAGGGCGTCACTCCTACAATGAGCAGTTCTTC.

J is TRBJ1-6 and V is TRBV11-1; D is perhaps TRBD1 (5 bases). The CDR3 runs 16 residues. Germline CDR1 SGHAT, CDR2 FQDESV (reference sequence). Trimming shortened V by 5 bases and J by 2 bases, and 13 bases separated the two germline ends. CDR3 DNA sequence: TGTGCCAGCAGCGCGATTCAGGGTACCTATAATTCACCCCTCCACTTT. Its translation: CASSAIQGTYNSPLHF.

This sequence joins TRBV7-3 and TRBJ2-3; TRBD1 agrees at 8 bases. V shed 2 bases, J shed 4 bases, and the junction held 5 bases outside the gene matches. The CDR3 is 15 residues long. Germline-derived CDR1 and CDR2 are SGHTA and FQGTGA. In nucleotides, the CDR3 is TGTGCCAGCAGCTTACGGCAGGGGGCTGCAGATACGCAGTATTTT. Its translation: CASSLRQGAADTQYF.

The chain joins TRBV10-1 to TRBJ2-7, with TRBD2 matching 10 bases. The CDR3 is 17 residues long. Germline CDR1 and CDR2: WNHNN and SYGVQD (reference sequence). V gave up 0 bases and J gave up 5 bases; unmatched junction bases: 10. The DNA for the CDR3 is TGCGCCAGCAGTGAGTCTAACTATAGCGGGGGGAAAGACGAGCAGTACTTC. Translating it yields CASSESNYSGGKDEQYF.

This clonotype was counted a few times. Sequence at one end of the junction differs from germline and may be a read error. The CDR3, as DNA: TGTGCCAGCGGCTTTGTCGGAGCAGATATGCAGTATTTT. Protein sequence: CASGFVGADMQYF. J is TRBJ2-3 and V is TRBV28; D gene unclear. This CDR3 region has 13 residues. From germline, CDR1 is MDHEN and CDR2 SYDVKM.

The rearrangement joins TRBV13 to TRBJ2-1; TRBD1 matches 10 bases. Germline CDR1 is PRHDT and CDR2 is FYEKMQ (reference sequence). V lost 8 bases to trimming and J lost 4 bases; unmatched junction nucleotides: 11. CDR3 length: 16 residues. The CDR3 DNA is TGTGCCAGCCGCATTGTGGGGACAGGGGCGTACAATGAGCAGTTCTTC. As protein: CASRIVGTGAYNEQFF.

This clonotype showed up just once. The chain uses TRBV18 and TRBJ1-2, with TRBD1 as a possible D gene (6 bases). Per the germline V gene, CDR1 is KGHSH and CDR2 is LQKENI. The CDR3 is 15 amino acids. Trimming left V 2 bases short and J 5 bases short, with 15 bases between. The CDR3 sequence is CASSPKKQGHYGYTF. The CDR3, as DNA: TGTGCCAGCTCACCAAAGAAACAGGGACATTATGGCTACACCTTC.

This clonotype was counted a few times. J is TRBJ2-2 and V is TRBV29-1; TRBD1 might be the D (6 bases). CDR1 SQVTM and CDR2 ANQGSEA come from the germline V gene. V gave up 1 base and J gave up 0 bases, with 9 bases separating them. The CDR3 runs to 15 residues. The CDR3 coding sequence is TGCAGCGTTGAAGCCCGGACAGCGAACACCGGGGAGCTGTTTTTT. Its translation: CSVEARTANTGELFF.

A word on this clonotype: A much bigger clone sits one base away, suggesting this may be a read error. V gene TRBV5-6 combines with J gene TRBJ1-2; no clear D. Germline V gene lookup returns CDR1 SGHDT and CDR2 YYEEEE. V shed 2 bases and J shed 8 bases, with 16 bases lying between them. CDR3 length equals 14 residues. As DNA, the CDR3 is TGTGCCAGCAGCTTTGGCAGGCCCTCGGGCGGCTACACCTTC. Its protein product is CASSFGRPSGGYTF.

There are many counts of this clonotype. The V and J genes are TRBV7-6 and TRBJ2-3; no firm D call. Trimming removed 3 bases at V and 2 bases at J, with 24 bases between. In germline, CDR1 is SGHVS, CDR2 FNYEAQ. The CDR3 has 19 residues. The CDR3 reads CASSLAPLVLVSSTDTQYF. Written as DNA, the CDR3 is TGTGCCAGCAGCTTGGCCCCGTTGGTCCTTGTATCATCCACAGATACGCAGTATTTT. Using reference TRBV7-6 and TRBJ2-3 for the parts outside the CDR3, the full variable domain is GAGVSQSPRYKVTKRGQDVALRCDPISGHVSLYWYRQALGQGPEFLTYFNYEAQQDKSGLPNDRFSAERPEGSISTLTIQRTEQRDSAMYRCASSLAPLVLVSSTDTQYFGPGTRLTVL.

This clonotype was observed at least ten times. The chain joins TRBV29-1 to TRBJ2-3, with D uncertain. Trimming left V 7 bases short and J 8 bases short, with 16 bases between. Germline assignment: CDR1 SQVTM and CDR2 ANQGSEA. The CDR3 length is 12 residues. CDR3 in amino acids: CSAVSRGVTQYF. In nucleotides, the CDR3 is TGCAGCGCCGTTAGTAGAGGTGTTACGCAGTATTTT.

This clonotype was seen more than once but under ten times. CDR3 coding DNA: TGTGCCAGCAGTGAAATGGCCCTTGGAGGGAACACCGGGGAGCTGTTTTTT. Residues: CASSEMALGGNTGELFF. The chain links TRBV6-1 to TRBJ2-2; tentatively, D is TRBD2 (5 bases). The V gene's germline CDR1 is MNHNS and CDR2 SASEGT. The germline V and J ends were trimmed by 2 bases and 1 base, with 14 bases remaining between them. This CDR3 region has 17 residues.